A selection of T cell receptor beta chains follows, all from one sample in a study of shared clonotypes between healthy human individuals. Here immunoSEQ multiplex PCR was the method, and the copy in TCRdb shows in-frame clones only, minus some. The table has roughly 200,000 clones, around 63% seen once; the top ten hold more than 9%. Sequenced sample: memory CD4+ T cells sorted from blood. These receptors were collected from a man aged 30 to 39 in good health. Both conserved end residues are part of each CDR3. The D gene is left open where the match is weak. The size entry is marked missing in some rows and otherwise reads once, few, many or a size class.

v_gene	d_gene	j_gene	abundance	CDR3nt	CDR3aa
TRBV19	TRBD1	TRBJ1-2	-	TGTGCCAGTAGTGCCCGGGGACAGGGGGTTGCTAACTATGGCTACACCTTC	CASSARGQGVANYGYTF
TRBV5-4	-	TRBJ2-2	once	TGTGCCAGCAGCTTACAGGCCGGGGAGCTGTTTTTT	CASSLQAGELFF
TRBV18	-	TRBJ2-7	-	TGTGCCAGCTCACCTATTCGTAATGATGCGCAGTACTTC	CASSPIRNDAQYF
TRBV6-5	-	TRBJ1-2	-	TGTGCCAGCAGTTACGGCCAGCCCCACACGGGCTACACCTTC	CASSYGQPHTGYTF
TRBV2	TRBD1	TRBJ1-2	few	TGTGCCAGCAGGTTGACAGGGATTGGCTACACCTTC	CASRLTGIGYTF
TRBV6-1	-	TRBJ2-7	-	TGTGCCAGCAGTGAAGGAATGGGGTTCTACGAGCAGTACTTC	CASSEGMGFYEQYF
TRBV11-2	-	TRBJ2-5	few	TGTGCCAGCAGCTTAGACGGAGGGGGGACCCAGTACTTC	CASSLDGGGTQYF
TRBV7-8	-	TRBJ2-6	-	TGTGCCAGCAGCTTAGCTGGTCCGGGACCCGGGGCCAACGTCCTGACTTTC	CASSLAGPGPGANVLTF
TRBV9	-	TRBJ2-1	-	TGTGCCAGCAGCTCCCGAGTAGTAGAGCCCTACAATGAGCAGTTCTTC	CASSSRVVEPYNEQFF
TRBV2	TRBD1	TRBJ2-5	many	TGTGCCAGCCTCCGGTCGGGGACAGGTTGGCGAGAGACCCAGTACTTC	CASLRSGTGWRETQYF
TRBV28	-	TRBJ1-1	-	TGTGCCAGCAAGGAAGGACGCACTGAAGCTTTCTTT	CASKEGRTEAFF
TRBV11-2	-	TRBJ2-5	few	TGTGCCAGCAGCTGGGGACAGCGGGTAGGGGAGACCCAGTACTTC	CASSWGQRVGETQYF
TRBV5-6	TRBD2	TRBJ2-1	-	TGTGCCAGCAGCTCTAGCGGGAGGCTCTTAAATGAGCAGTTCTTC	CASSSSGRLLNEQFF
TRBV29-1	-	TRBJ1-4	-	TGCAGCGCCAGGACACAACTATACGAAAAACTGTTTTTT	CSARTQLYEKLFF
TRBV19	-	TRBJ1-2	-	TGTGCCAGTAAAGTGACCGGACTGCCGGATGGCTACACCTTC	CASKVTGLPDGYTF
TRBV7-9	TRBD2	TRBJ2-1	-	TGTGCCAGCAGCTCAGACCCGGGACTAGCGGGAGGACGGAATGAGCAGTTCTTC	CASSSDPGLAGGRNEQFF
TRBV28	-	TRBJ1-2	-	TGTGCCAGCAGTCCCCTGCAGGGTTTCTATGGCTACACCTTC	CASSPLQGFYGYTF
TRBV18	TRBD1	TRBJ2-1	-	TGTGCCAGCTCACCACCCACAGGGGGTAACAATGAGCAGTTCTTC	CASSPPTGGNNEQFF
TRBV5-1	TRBD2	TRBJ2-3	-	TGCGCCAGCAGCTCCCCCGGGAGCGGGAGGACAGATACGCAGTATTTT	CASSSPGSGRTDTQYF
TRBV18	-	TRBJ2-2	-	TGTGCCAGCTCACCTAATCGGCGCGGGACCGGGGAGCTGTTTTTT	CASSPNRRGTGELFF
TRBV6-1	-	TRBJ1-5	-	TGTGCCAGCAGTGTAAATCCCGAGCAGCCCCAGCATTTT	CASSVNPEQPQHF
TRBV5-1	TRBD2	TRBJ2-1	many	TGCGCCAGCAGCTTGGTCCCTAGCGGGCTAAGCTCCTACAATGAGCAGTTCTTC	CASSLVPSGLSSYNEQFF
TRBV7-2	TRBD1	TRBJ1-5	-	TGTGCCAGCGGGAGACAGGGGAGGGATCAGCCCCAGCATTTT	CASGRQGRDQPQHF
TRBV6-1	TRBD1	TRBJ1-5	-	TGTGCCAGCAGTCTCGGGACAGGTGTAAATCAGCCCCAGCATTTT	CASSLGTGVNQPQHF
TRBV18	TRBD1	TRBJ2-3	-	TGTGCCAGCTCACCGGGACAGGGTGGAACTACGCAGTATTTT	CASSPGQGGTTQYF
TRBV5-1	-	TRBJ1-2	-	TGCGCCAGCAGCTTGGAAGGACAGAACTATGGCTACACCTTC	CASSLEGQNYGYTF
TRBV28	-	TRBJ2-1	-	TGTGCCAGCAGTACCGAACAAAGTAGCTCCTACAATGAGCAGTTCTTC	CASSTEQSSSYNEQFF
TRBV5-6	TRBD1	TRBJ2-5	once	TGTGCCAGCAGTTGGCAGGGGGCGGAGGAGACCCAGTACTTC	CASSWQGAEETQYF
TRBV5-4	-	TRBJ2-1	-	TGTGCCAGCAGCCTGGGGGGAGCGGTCTACAATGAGCAGTTCTTC	CASSLGGAVYNEQFF
TRBV2	TRBD1	TRBJ2-5	many	TGTGCCAGCCTCGTAGCCCGACAGGGGGCGCGTGAGACCCAGTACTTC	CASLVARQGARETQYF
TRBV18	-	TRBJ2-5	many	TGTGCCAGCTCACAGTACCAAGAGACCCAGTACTTC	CASSQYQETQYF
TRBV29-1	-	TRBJ1-1	-	TGCAGCGTTAGCGCGGCCTCGAAGAACACTGAAGCTTTCTTT	CSVSAASKNTEAFF
TRBV4-1	-	TRBJ2-7	-	TGCGCCAGCAGCCCCTTCGGGGGGCCCTACGAGCAGTACTTC	CASSPFGGPYEQYF
TRBV19	-	TRBJ1-5	-	TGTGCCAGTAGTGTGGGTTCCTACAATCAGCCCCAGCATTTT	CASSVGSYNQPQHF
TRBV5-1	TRBD2	TRBJ2-7	few	TGCGCCAGCAGCTTGGTTTCGGGTGGCCAAGTAGCGGGAGGTGGTGGCCACGAGCAGTACTTC	CASSLVSGGQVAGGGGHEQYF
TRBV7-6	-	TRBJ2-3	-	TGTGCCAGCAGCTTAGGCGTCAGTACAGACACAGATACGCAGTATTTT	CASSLGVSTDTDTQYF
TRBV11-1	-	TRBJ2-2	-	TGTGCCAGCAGCCTAGCGTTTAGCACCGGGGAGCTGTTTTTT	CASSLAFSTGELFF
TRBV7-9	-	TRBJ1-3	-	TGTGCCAGCAGCGGAGGACAGACTAAAACTGGAAACACCATATATTTT	CASSGGQTKTGNTIYF
TRBV2	TRBD1	TRBJ1-5	-	TGTGCCAGCAGCGCCGGGACAGGGCCGCATTTT	CASSAGTGPHF
TRBV29-1	TRBD2	TRBJ2-2	-	TGCAGCGTCGGACTAGCGGGAGCCGGGGAGCTGTTTTTT	CSVGLAGAGELFF
TRBV19	-	TRBJ2-3	-	TGTGCCAGTAGTATAGTCGAATTTGAGGGGACGCAGTATTTT	CASSIVEFEGTQYF
TRBV29-1	TRBD1	TRBJ2-7	-	TGCAGCATAGCAACCGGGACAGGGGGAAAAGGCGAGCAGTACTTC	CSIATGTGGKGEQYF
TRBV10-2	TRBD2	TRBJ2-3	few	TGCGCCAGCAGTCCGGGGGGGGGAGATACGCAGTATTTT	CASSPGGGDTQYF
TRBV11-2	-	TRBJ2-4	-	TGTGCCAGCAGCTTAGATTTACGGCGACCGCTAGACATTCAGTACTTC	CASSLDLRRPLDIQYF
TRBV6-6	TRBD2	TRBJ2-1	-	TGTGCCAGCAGTCCTGGACTAGCGCTCAATGAGCAGTTCTTC	CASSPGLALNEQFF
TRBV21-1	-	TRBJ1-5	-	TGTGCCAGCAGCAAAGTAAGGGGGTTACAGCCCCAGCATTTT	CASSKVRGLQPQHF
TRBV27	-	TRBJ2-7	few	TGTGCCAGCAGTTTCTCGTATGGGACTGATACCTACGAGCAGTACTTC	CASSFSYGTDTYEQYF
TRBV30	TRBD1	TRBJ1-5	-	TGTGCCTGGAGTGGAGGACAGGGCAATCAGCCCCAGCATTTT	CAWSGGQGNQPQHF
TRBV18	-	TRBJ2-3	few	TGTGCCAGCTCAGCGGCTAGCACAGATACGCAGTATTTT	CASSAASTDTQYF
TRBV5-1	-	TRBJ1-1	-	TGCGCCAGCCGGGACCTGATGAACACTGAAGCTTTCTTT	CASRDLMNTEAFF
TRBV5-5	-	TRBJ1-5	-	TGTGCCAGCAGCTACCGGAACAGCCCCCAGCATTTT	CASSYRNSPQHF
TRBV20-1	-	TRBJ2-7	-	TGCAGTGCTAGAGATGCACAGAGGACGTACTTC	CSARDAQRTYF
TRBV6-5	-	TRBJ2-7	-	TGTGCCAGCAGTAAAGGGGGGGCCTACGAGCAGTACTTC	CASSKGGAYEQYF
TRBV2	TRBD2	TRBJ2-1	-	TGTGCCAGTCCGGGACTAGCGGCCTCCTACAATGAGCAGTTCTTC	CASPGLAASYNEQFF
TRBV5-1	-	TRBJ1-1	-	TGCGCCAGCAGCTTAGGCCAGCAAACTGAAGCTTTCTTT	CASSLGQQTEAFF